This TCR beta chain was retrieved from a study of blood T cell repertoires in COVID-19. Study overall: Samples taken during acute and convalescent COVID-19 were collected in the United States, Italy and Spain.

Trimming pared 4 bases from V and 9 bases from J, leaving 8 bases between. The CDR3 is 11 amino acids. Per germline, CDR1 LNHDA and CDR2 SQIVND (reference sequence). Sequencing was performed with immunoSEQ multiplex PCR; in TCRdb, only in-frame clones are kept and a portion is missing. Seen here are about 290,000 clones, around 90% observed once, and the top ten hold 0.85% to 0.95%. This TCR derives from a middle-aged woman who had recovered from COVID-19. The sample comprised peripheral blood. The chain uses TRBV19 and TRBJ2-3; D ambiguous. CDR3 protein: CASSSSETQYF. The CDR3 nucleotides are TGTGCCAGTAGTAGTTCTGAGACGCAGTATTTT. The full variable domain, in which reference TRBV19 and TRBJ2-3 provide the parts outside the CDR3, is DGGITQSPKYLFRKEGQNVTLSCEQNLNHDAMYWYRQDPGQGLRLIYYSQIVNDFQKGDIAEGYSVSREKKESFPLTVTSAQKNPTAFYLCASSSSETQYFGPGTRLTVL.